The clone carrying this TCR beta chain has a handful of counts. This specimen belongs to a study of T cells in Graves' hyperthyroidism and ophthalmopathy. CDR3 size: 18 residues. Germline CDR1 SEHNR, CDR2 FQNEAQ (reference sequence). With V trimmed by 3 bases and J by 7 bases, 18 bases remained unmatched. Amplified regions were TCR beta CDR3 sequences from RNA transcripts. Primed by the HTBI set, a first-round RT-PCR was run on the TCR CDR3. MiXCR was run by TCRdb on the multiplex PCR reads, yielding one entry per CDR3 protein. The repertoire holds about 350,000 distinct CDR3 sequences, with roughly 13% as singletons. Lactation, pregnancy, other autoimmune disease or uncontrolled infection excluded patients. 9 to 10 ml fresh peripheral blood yielded the PBMCs.

The specimen was blood. V gene TRBV7-9 combines with J gene TRBJ2-1; 7 bases line up with TRBD1. This receptor was identified in a woman in her twenties or thirties with Graves' hyperthyroidism. The CDR3 DNA reads TGTGCCAGCAGCTTCGACTGGTTAACAGGGGCCGGTGAGAATGAGCAGTTCTTC. Protein product: CASSFDWLTGAGENEQFF.